This is a list of T cell receptor beta chains from one sample in a study of T cell responses to AZD1222 COVID-19 vaccine. Assay: immunoSEQ multiplex PCR; the TCRdb copy retains only in-frame clones and omits some. The table includes about 220,000 clones, 85% to 95% detected once. The sample in question was peripheral blood, obtained on day 0 of MenACWY control vaccination. All receptors derive from an adult in good health. Each CDR3 is given with its conserved first and last residue. Each record gives: V gene, D gene, clone size, J gene, CDR3 DNA, CDR3 protein. A D gene is named only where the DNA matches it firmly. A row's size may be missing; if present it is once, few, many or a size class.

v_call: TRBV11-2; d_call: .; clone_size: .; j_call: TRBJ1-1; cdr3_nt: TGTGCCAGCAGCTCCCCGAGGGTAAGGGGTGAAGCTTTCTTT; cdr3_aa: CASSSPRVRGEAFF
v_call: TRBV19; d_call: .; clone_size: .; j_call: TRBJ1-1; cdr3_nt: TGTGCCAGTGGCGCGTTCTTAGTGAATGCTTTCTTT; cdr3_aa: CASGAFLVNAFF
v_call: TRBV27; d_call: .; clone_size: .; j_call: TRBJ1-5; cdr3_nt: TGTGCCAGCAGTGCCCGGGGGGTTTCGAGCCAGCCCCAGCATTTT; cdr3_aa: CASSARGVSSQPQHF
v_call: TRBV3-1/TRBV3-2; d_call: .; clone_size: .; j_call: TRBJ2-7; cdr3_nt: TGTGCCAGCAGCCCTGAAGGGGGGGGCGCCTACGAGCAGTACTTC; cdr3_aa: CASSPEGGGAYEQYF
v_call: TRBV3-1/TRBV3-2; d_call: .; clone_size: .; j_call: TRBJ2-7; cdr3_nt: TGTGCCAGCAGCCAAGATGGCGGGACCCGGGGGCAGTACTTC; cdr3_aa: CASSQDGGTRGQYF
v_call: TRBV5-1; d_call: .; clone_size: .; j_call: TRBJ2-5; cdr3_nt: TGCGCCAGCAGCCTTGGACAGAAACAAGAGACCCAGTACTTC; cdr3_aa: CASSLGQKQETQYF
v_call: TRBV18; d_call: TRBD1; clone_size: .; j_call: TRBJ1-2; cdr3_nt: TGTGCCAGCTCACCGATGGGCAGGGGGGACTATGGCTACACCTTC; cdr3_aa: CASSPMGRGDYGYTF
v_call: TRBV14; d_call: .; clone_size: .; j_call: TRBJ1-2; cdr3_nt: TGTGCCAGCAGCCCTCCCAGTACGGGGTCTGGCTACACCTTC; cdr3_aa: CASSPPSTGSGYTF
v_call: TRBV28; d_call: .; clone_size: .; j_call: TRBJ1-6; cdr3_nt: TGTGCCAGCAGCCTCAGGAATTCACCCCTCCACTTT; cdr3_aa: CASSLRNSPLHF
v_call: TRBV10-3; d_call: TRBD1; clone_size: .; j_call: TRBJ1-1; cdr3_nt: TGTGCCATCAGCGAAGGACAGGGGATGAACACTGAAGCTTTCTTT; cdr3_aa: CAISEGQGMNTEAFF
v_call: TRBV19; d_call: .; clone_size: .; j_call: TRBJ1-3; cdr3_nt: TGTGCCAGTACCCGAGGAGGGGGAGCTGGAAACACCATATATTTT; cdr3_aa: CASTRGGGAGNTIYF
v_call: TRBV27; d_call: .; clone_size: .; j_call: TRBJ2-3; cdr3_nt: TGTGCCAGCAGTTCCCCGAAAGGACGCAGAGCACAATGGGGGACGCAGTATTTT; cdr3_aa: CASSSPKGRRAQWGTQYF
v_call: TRBV7-8; d_call: .; clone_size: once; j_call: TRBJ1-4; cdr3_nt: TGTGCCAGCAGCTTAGGGATGTCGGCAGGGAAGGTGTTTTTT; cdr3_aa: CASSLGMSAGKVFF
v_call: TRBV28; d_call: TRBD1; clone_size: .; j_call: TRBJ2-7; cdr3_nt: TGTGCCAGCACTGGGACAGCCACCCGCGAGCAGTACTTC; cdr3_aa: CASTGTATREQYF
v_call: TRBV7-9; d_call: .; clone_size: .; j_call: TRBJ2-7; cdr3_nt: TGTGCCAGCAGCTTACTGGTCTCCTACGAGCAGTACTTC; cdr3_aa: CASSLLVSYEQYF
v_call: TRBV2; d_call: .; clone_size: .; j_call: TRBJ1-5; cdr3_nt: TGTGCCAGCAGTGACAGGGTGAATCAGCCCCAGCATTTT; cdr3_aa: CASSDRVNQPQHF
v_call: TRBV15; d_call: .; clone_size: .; j_call: TRBJ1-2; cdr3_nt: TGTGCCACCAGGGCACAGGCCGATTATGGCTACACCTTC; cdr3_aa: CATRAQADYGYTF
v_call: TRBV2; d_call: .; clone_size: .; j_call: TRBJ1-1; cdr3_nt: TGTGCCGGGGCCGGGAACACTGAAGCTTTCTTT; cdr3_aa: CAGAGNTEAFF
v_call: TRBV28; d_call: .; clone_size: .; j_call: TRBJ1-5; cdr3_nt: TGTGCCAGCAGTTTACGGGGAGGCAATCAGCCCCAGCATTTT; cdr3_aa: CASSLRGGNQPQHF
v_call: TRBV30; d_call: .; clone_size: once; j_call: TRBJ2-3; cdr3_nt: TGTGCCTGGAGTGGGGGGCCCATACCTAGGACAGATACGCAGTATTTT; cdr3_aa: CAWSGGPIPRTDTQYF
v_call: TRBV3-1/TRBV3-2; d_call: .; clone_size: .; j_call: TRBJ2-3; cdr3_nt: TGTGCCAGCAGCCAGGGGACGGGGGGCGTGACAGATACGCAGTATTTT; cdr3_aa: CASSQGTGGVTDTQYF
v_call: TRBV7-2; d_call: TRBD1; clone_size: .; j_call: TRBJ1-1; cdr3_nt: TGTGCCAGCGGCCCAGGGGGCATCACTGAAGCTTTCTTT; cdr3_aa: CASGPGGITEAFF
v_call: TRBV18; d_call: .; clone_size: .; j_call: TRBJ1-1; cdr3_nt: TGTGCCAGCTCACAACCGGGGAAAGAGAACACTGAAGCTTTCTTT; cdr3_aa: CASSQPGKENTEAFF
v_call: TRBV2; d_call: .; clone_size: .; j_call: TRBJ1-2; cdr3_nt: TGTGCCAGCAGTAAGGAGGACTATGGCTACACCTTC; cdr3_aa: CASSKEDYGYTF
v_call: TRBV4-1; d_call: TRBD1; clone_size: .; j_call: TRBJ1-5; cdr3_nt: TGCGCCAGCAGCCAAGTTGGGCAGGGGGCAAGGGGCAATCAGCCCCAGCATTTT; cdr3_aa: CASSQVGQGARGNQPQHF
v_call: TRBV28; d_call: .; clone_size: .; j_call: TRBJ1-1; cdr3_nt: TGTGCCAGCAGTTACAGGGTGGACACTGAAGCTTTCTTT; cdr3_aa: CASSYRVDTEAFF
v_call: TRBV3-1/TRBV3-2; d_call: TRBD1; clone_size: once; j_call: TRBJ1-1; cdr3_nt: TGTGCCAGCAGCCACCTGATTACAGGGGGCACTGAAGCTTTCTTT; cdr3_aa: CASSHLITGGTEAFF